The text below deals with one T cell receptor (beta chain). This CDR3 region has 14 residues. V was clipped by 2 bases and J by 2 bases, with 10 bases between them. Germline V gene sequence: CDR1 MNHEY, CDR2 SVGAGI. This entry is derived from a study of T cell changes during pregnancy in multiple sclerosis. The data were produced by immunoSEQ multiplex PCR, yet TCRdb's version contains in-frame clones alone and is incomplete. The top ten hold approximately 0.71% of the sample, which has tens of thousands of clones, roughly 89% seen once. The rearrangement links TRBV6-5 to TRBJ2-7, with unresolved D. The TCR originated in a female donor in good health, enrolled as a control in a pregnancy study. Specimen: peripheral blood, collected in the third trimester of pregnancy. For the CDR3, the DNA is TGTGCCAGCAGTTACATGAGTACAGCCTACGAGCAGTACTTC. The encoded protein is CASSYMSTAYEQYF.